This T cell receptor beta chain was identified during a study of blood T cell repertoires in COVID-19. Study as a whole: Both acute and convalescent COVID-19 samples were obtained from the United States, Italy and Spain. The cDNA or gDNA used as material had been derived from T cells, B-cell-depleted T cells, or PBMCs.

V lost 3 bases, J lost 8 bases, and 8 bases stayed unmatched. The length of the CDR3 is 15 residues. The germline gives CDR1 SGHKS, CDR2 YYEKEE (reference sequence). In the source study's methods: Estimates of nucleated cell counts were drawn from the amplification of reference gene primers. Profiling relied on immunoSEQ multiplex PCR, and the TCRdb table lists in-frame clones only, not all of them. D and trimming come from the DNA, and the V and J calls and clone size come from that table. The sample has about 380,000 clones; 70% to 90% are singletons. The clonotype was recovered from a man aged 40-49 years with acute or convalescent COVID-19. The material sequenced was peripheral blood. The chain carries TRBV5-5 and TRBJ1-4; 9 bases line up with TRBD1. CDR3: CASSSTGGVNEKLFF. In DNA form, the CDR3 reads TGTGCCAGCAGCTCGACAGGGGGTGTAAACGAAAAACTGTTTTTT. Based on the CDR3 plus reference TRBV5-5 and TRBJ1-4, the full variable domain is DAGVTQSPTHLIKTRGQQVTLRCSPISGHKSVSWYQQVLGQGPQFIFQYYEKEERGRGNFPDRFSARQFPNYSSELNVNALLLGDSALYLCASSSTGGVNEKLFFGSGTQLSVL.